Each of the 5 T cell receptor beta chains below was sequenced from the same sample in a study of blood T cell repertoires in COVID-19. TCRdb keeps only in-frame clones here, not all; method: immunoSEQ multiplex PCR. The data contain 50,000 to 60,000 clones, 85% to 90% of them singletons. Sequences were obtained from peripheral blood. These receptors were collected from a human donor with active COVID-19. The donor label of this sample is uncertain.

Only one count was recorded for this clone. The chain recombines TRBV18 with TRBJ2-1; D may be TRBD1 (5 bases). CDR3 length: 15 amino acids. CDR1 and CDR2 (germline): KGHSH, LQKENI. The V and J ends lost 3 bases and 4 bases respectively, with 13 bases between them. CDR3 sequence: CASSPLTASYNEQFF. The CDR3, as DNA: TGTGCCAGCTCACCGTTGACAGCCTCATACAATGAGCAGTTCTTC. The full variable domain, completed using reference TRBV18 and TRBJ2-1, is NAGVMQNPRHLVRRRGQEARLRCSPMKGHSHVYWYRQLPEEGLKFMVYLQKENIIDESGMPKERFSAEFPKEGPSILRIQQVVRGDSAAYFCASSPLTASYNEQFFGPGTRLTVL.

This clone was found once. The chain employs TRBV29-1 and TRBJ1-2; D is possibly TRBD1 (6 bases). V gave up 7 bases and J gave up 3 bases, with 18 bases separating them. Germline CDR1 reads SQVTM; CDR2 reads ANQGSEA. This CDR3 region has 14 residues. The CDR3 reads CSGRGGPPHYGYTF. The CDR3, as DNA: TGCAGCGGTAGGGGGGGACCCCCCCACTATGGCTACACCTTC.

This chain links TRBV5-6 with TRBJ1-5; D ambiguous. Trimming cost V 4 bases and J 7 bases, with 18 bases left between them. This CDR3 contains 15 residues. Per germline, CDR1 SGHDT and CDR2 YYEEEE. In nucleotides, the CDR3 is TGTGCCAGCAGCGGCCCGTGGCCCGTGGTACAGCCCCAGCATTTT. This gives the protein CASSGPWPVVQPQHF.

The chain carries TRBV20-1 and TRBJ2-5, with 8 positions matching TRBD1. Germline V gives CDR1 DFQATT, CDR2 SNEGSKA (reference sequence). V dropped 3 bases and J dropped 2; count of bases not matched to a gene: 5. CDR3 length: 14 amino acids. Here the CDR3 DNA reads TGCAGTGCTAGTTCGGACAGGGTGCAAGAGACCCAGTACTTC. Amino acids: CSASSDRVQETQYF.

CDR3 residues: CASSLDRVRSPLHF. The DNA for the CDR3 is TGTGCCAGCAGCCTAGACAGGGTCCGCTCACCCCTCCACTTT. The J gene is TRBJ1-6, the V gene TRBV28; 7 bases align to TRBD1. Germline loops: CDR1 MDHEN, CDR2 SYDVKM. Losses at the gene ends were 6 bases for V and 10 bases for J; bases not matched to a gene: 9. The CDR3 is 14 residues long.